Each of the 27 T cell receptor beta chains below was sequenced from the same sample in a study of T cells after posttransplantation cyclophosphamide. Sequencing used immunoSEQ multiplex PCR; TCRdb keeps in-frame clones, though not all of them. The repertoire holds some 49,000 clones, with roughly 93% as singletons. The source material was PBMCs. Source of these receptors: a woman aged 45-60 years in good health and a related stem cell transplant donor.

This sequence joins TRBV6-1 and TRBJ2-2; 8 bases match TRBD1. CDR1 MNHNS and CDR2 SASEGT come from the germline V gene. The CDR3 spans 15 residues. The J segment lost 5 bases and the V segment lost 6 bases, leaving 8 bases of the junction unmatched. The DNA for the CDR3 is TGTGCCAGCAGGTGGACAGGGACGGGAACCGGGGAGCTGTTTTTT. It is translated as CASRWTGTGTGELFF.

This chain connects TRBV6-4 to TRBJ2-6, with 7 bases aligning to TRBD1. J was trimmed by 2 bases and V by 6 bases; bases with no gene match: 4. The CDR3 sequence is 15 residues long. The V gene's germline CDR1 is MRHNA and CDR2 SNTAGT. Written as DNA, the CDR3 is TGTGCCAGCAGCGATGACAGGGCTGGGGCCAACGTCCTGACTTTC. This codes for CASSDDRAGANVLTF.

The chain uses TRBV5-1 and TRBJ2-3; 7 bases are shared with TRBD2. CDR1 SGHRS and CDR2 YFSETQ come from the germline V gene. After removal of 4 bases from V and 4 bases from J, the junction contained 6 bases not matched to a gene. The CDR3 has 14 residues. The CDR3 here is CASSGHAGADTQYF. CDR3 in DNA: TGCGCCAGCAGCGGTCACGCGGGGGCAGATACGCAGTATTTT.

The chain employs TRBV19 and TRBJ2-7, with TRBD2 as a possible D gene (6 bases). The CDR3 is 14 residues long. The V gene's germline CDR1 is LNHDA and CDR2 SQIVND (reference sequence). V shed 0 bases and J shed 4 bases, with 10 bases lying between them. This CDR3 reads CASSIEEGKYEQYF. The DNA for the CDR3 is TGTGCCAGTAGTATAGAGGAGGGGAAGTACGAGCAGTACTTC.

This clone was found a few times. This chain links TRBV5-1 with TRBJ1-4; D may be TRBD1 (5 bases). The CDR3 totals 13 residues. The germline gives CDR1 SGHRS, CDR2 YFSETQ. The ends were cut back, 0 bases at V and 8 bases at J, with 8 bases in the middle. DNA for the CDR3: TGCGCCAGCAGCTTGGGGGACTCGGAAAAACTGTTTTTT. Translation: CASSLGDSEKLFF.

This sequence joins TRBV6-6 and TRBJ1-1, with 7 bases matching TRBD1. The J segment lost 2 bases and the V segment lost 5 bases, leaving 8 bases of the junction unmatched. Germline CDR1 reads MNHNY; CDR2 reads SVGAGI (reference sequence). This CDR3 contains 15 residues. The CDR3 sequence is CASSKPGTVNTEAFF. Written as DNA, the CDR3 is TGTGCCAGCAGTAAACCCGGGACAGTAAACACTGAAGCTTTCTTT.

The rearrangement links TRBV19 to TRBJ1-5, with a weak D call TRBD1 (5 bases). This CDR3 is built from 15 residues. The V end was cut by 5 bases, the J end by 1 base, with 12 bases between. Looked up from germline, CDR1 is LNHDA and CDR2 is SQIVND (reference sequence). This CDR3 is CASSVQTGSNQPQHF. CDR3 in DNA: TGTGCCAGTAGTGTACAAACAGGCAGCAATCAGCCCCAGCATTTT.

This clone was picked up one time. The rearrangement joins TRBV5-6 to TRBJ2-7; 7 bases agree with TRBD1. This CDR3 has 15 residues. Per the germline V gene, CDR1 is SGHDT and CDR2 is YYEEEE. Trimming took 2 bases from V and 2 from J; bases not matched to a gene: 7. The CDR3 DNA sequence: TGTGCCAGCAGCTTAACAGGGGAAATACCCTACGAGCAGTACTTC. As protein: CASSLTGEIPYEQYF.

The chain combines TRBV15 with TRBJ1-3, with D possibly matching TRBD1 (6 bases). The CDR3 covers 16 residues. Between the trimmed V and J ends, which lost 1 base and 0 bases, there was a span of 10 bases. Per germline, CDR1 LNHNV and CDR2 YYDKDF (reference sequence). CDR3 nucleotides: TGTGCCACCAGCAGAGGGACACAGGGCTCTGGAAACACCATATATTTT. Encoded protein: CATSRGTQGSGNTIYF.

The chain uses TRBV19 and TRBJ1-2, with no clear D. The CDR3 totals 13 residues. Germline V CDR1 and CDR2: LNHDA, SQIVND (reference sequence). Trimming removed 1 base from V and 6 bases from J, with 9 bases in between. CDR3 sequence (DNA): TGTGCCAGTAGTATAGGGCTGGCAGATGGCTACACCTTC. Amino acid sequence: CASSIGLADGYTF. Using reference TRBV19 and TRBJ1-2 for the parts outside the CDR3, the full variable domain is DGGITQSPKYLFRKEGQNVTLSCEQNLNHDAMYWYRQDPGQGLRLIYYSQIVNDFQKGDIAEGYSVSREKKESFPLTVTSAQKNPTAFYLCASSIGLADGYTFGSGTRLTVV.

The J gene is TRBJ2-7, the V gene TRBV7-9; 7 nucleotides align to TRBD2. Germline V CDR1 and CDR2: SEHNR, FQNEAQ (reference sequence). This CDR3 is built from 15 residues. With 5 bases clipped from V and 0 bases from J, the junction kept 7 bases outside the gene matches. The CDR3 loop is CASSEPSGSSYEQYF. Written as DNA, the CDR3 is TGTGCCAGCAGCGAACCTAGCGGTAGCTCCTACGAGCAGTACTTC.

The count of this clone is one. The rearrangement joins TRBV13 to TRBJ1-1; D is perhaps TRBD1 (6 bases). V shed 2 bases and J shed 6 bases, with 7 bases lying between them. The CDR3 totals 12 residues. Looked up from germline, CDR1 is PRHDT and CDR2 is FYEKMQ (reference sequence). The CDR3 is CASSLRGSEAFF. CDR3 DNA sequence: TGTGCCAGCAGCTTAAGGGGGTCTGAAGCTTTCTTT.

The V gene is TRBV6-5, the J gene TRBJ1-1; D call uncertain. CDR1 and CDR2 (germline): MNHEY, SVGAGI. The CDR3 covers 14 residues. Trimming took off 7 bases at V and 2 bases at J, with 14 bases between the two ends. The DNA of the CDR3 is TGTGCCAGCAATTTAGACGGGGTTAACACTGAAGCTTTCTTT. This translates into CASNLDGVNTEAFF.

The chain carries TRBV2 and TRBJ2-3; TRBD1 aligns across 11 bases. Trimming at V came to 2 bases and at J to 4 bases, leaving 5 bases not matched to a gene. The CDR3 length is 16 residues. Per germline, CDR1 SNHLY and CDR2 FYNNEI. For the CDR3, the DNA is TGTGCCAGCAGTGAACCCTTGGACAGGGGGCCAGATACGCAGTATTTT. It specifies CASSEPLDRGPDTQYF.

V gene TRBV19 combines with J gene TRBJ2-1; D is perhaps TRBD1 (7 bases). Trimming stripped 7 bases from V and 0 bases from J, with 22 bases between. The CDR3 extends over 18 amino acids. Germline CDR1 is LNHDA and CDR2 is SQIVND (reference sequence). The CDR3 DNA is TGTGCCAGTAAGTCCAGGGGGAGAGACGGGAGCTCCTACAATGAGCAGTTCTTC. It specifies CASKSRGRDGSSYNEQFF.

This chain uses TRBV7-8 with TRBJ1-1; D is possibly TRBD1 (6 bases). Germline V gene data show CDR1 as SGHVS and CDR2 as FQNEAQ. V shed 5 bases and J shed 2 bases, with 12 bases lying between them. CDR3 size: 14 residues. In DNA form, the CDR3 reads TGTGCCAGCAGCGTCGCAGGGGCAAACACTGAAGCTTTCTTT. Amino acid sequence: CASSVAGANTEAFF.

CDR3 protein: CASSYRGSYNEQFF. The CDR3 DNA sequence: TGTGCCAGCAGTTATCGCGGGAGCTACAATGAGCAGTTCTTC. The chain links TRBV6-6 to TRBJ2-1; 7 nucleotides agree with TRBD2. The length of the CDR3 is 14 residues. Looked up from germline, CDR1 is MNHNY and CDR2 is SVGAGI (reference sequence). V lost 3 bases, J lost 3 bases, and 2 bases stayed unmatched.

This clone has only one observation. The V and J genes are TRBV7-3 and TRBJ2-1; 8 bases agree with TRBD2. Germline V gene sequence: CDR1 SGHTA, CDR2 FQGTGA. The ends lost 5 bases at V and 1 base at J; junction bases unmatched: 1. The CDR3 runs to 14 residues. The DNA for the CDR3 is TGTGCCAGCAGCGCGGGGGGTTCCTACAATGAGCAGTTCTTC. Translation: CASSAGGSYNEQFF. The full variable domain, rest sourced from reference TRBV7-3 and TRBJ2-1, is GAGVSQTPSNKVTEKGKYVELRCDPISGHTALYWYRQSLGQGPEFLIYFQGTGAADDSGLPNDRFFAVRPEGSVSTLKIQRTERGDSAVYLCASSAGGSYNEQFFGPGTRLTVL.

The V call is TRBV5-4, the J call TRBJ2-1, with 10 bases identical to TRBD2. The germline V gene has CDR1 SGHNT and CDR2 YYREEE (reference sequence). The CDR3 length is 17 residues. J was trimmed by 3 bases and V by 4 bases; bases with no gene match: 10. The CDR3 reads CASSRSGGLSNYNEQFF. CDR3 nucleotide sequence: TGTGCCAGCAGCCGTAGCGGGGGGCTCTCGAACTACAATGAGCAGTTCTTC.

The chain couples TRBV10-1 to TRBJ2-1; 8 bases are shared with TRBD2. This CDR3 is built from 15 residues. The V gene's germline CDR1 is WNHNN and CDR2 SYGVQD (reference sequence). V lost 6 bases to trimming and J lost 4 bases; unmatched junction nucleotides: 8. The DNA of the CDR3 is TGCGCCAGCAGCCGACGGGAGGGAGCGTACAATGAGCAGTTCTTC. Translation gives CASSRREGAYNEQFF.

The J gene is TRBJ2-1, the V gene TRBV27; 7 bases map to TRBD1. The CDR3 is made up of 15 amino acids. Trimming cost V 3 bases and J 3 bases; bases outside gene matches: 5. CDR1 MNHEY and CDR2 SMNVEV come from the germline V gene (reference sequence). CDR3 in DNA: TGTGCCAGCAGTTTCGACAGGGAAAACTACAATGAGCAGTTCTTC. Protein: CASSFDRENYNEQFF.

This rearrangement joins TRBV30 to TRBJ2-7; possibly TRBD2 for D (6 bases). CDR3 length equals 11 residues. The V gene lost 5 bases and the J gene lost 4 bases, with 9 bases spanning the gap. From germline, CDR1 is GTSNPN and CDR2 SVGIG (reference sequence). The CDR3 nucleotides are TGTGCCTGGGGAGGGCTATACGAGCAGTACTTC. It codes for CAWGGLYEQYF.

The count of this clone is one. The rearrangement uses TRBV14 and TRBJ2-3; 9 bases fit TRBD2. Germline-derived CDR1 and CDR2 are SGHDN and FVKESK. V shed 4 bases, J shed 2 bases, and the junction held 10 bases outside the gene matches. This CDR3 is built from 17 residues. The CDR3 reads CASSPRSLAGITDTQYF. CDR3 DNA sequence: TGTGCCAGCAGCCCCCGGAGCCTAGCGGGAATCACAGATACGCAGTATTTT.

This sequence joins TRBV29-1 and TRBJ2-3; no definite D call. This CDR3 has 13 amino acids. Trimming left V 0 bases short and J 4 bases short, with 8 bases between. From germline, CDR1 is SQVTM and CDR2 ANQGSEA. CDR3 amino acids: CSVEDRGADTQYF. The CDR3 nucleotides read TGCAGCGTTGAAGATCGCGGCGCAGATACGCAGTATTTT.

The chain uses TRBV5-1 and TRBJ1-1; tentative D call: TRBD1 (5 bases). Germline CDR1 SGHRS, CDR2 YFSETQ. The CDR3 loop spans 12 amino acids. V lost 0 bases and J lost 10, with 10 bases in between. CDR3 sequence reads: CASSLGGEGAFF. The CDR3 nucleotides read TGCGCCAGCAGCTTGGGAGGGGAGGGAGCTTTCTTT.

In regard to this clone: Distinct nucleotide sequences in the sample also encode this CDR3. V is TRBV19 and J is TRBJ1-6; 7 positions agree with TRBD1. Germline lookup yields CDR1 LNHDA and CDR2 SQIVND (reference sequence). The CDR3 length is 13 residues. The V and J ends lost 6 bases and 13 bases, in that order; junction bases with no gene match: 9. CDR3: CASRRQGESPLHF. In nucleotides, the CDR3 is TGTGCCAGTAGGCGGCAGGGGGAATCCCCCCTCCACTTT.

This clone was detected only once. The chain couples TRBV6-1 to TRBJ1-2, with 10 bases aligning to TRBD1. The trim removed 4 bases at V and 1 base at J, leaving 0 bases unmatched. CDR3 length: 14 residues. Per the germline V gene, CDR1 is MNHNS and CDR2 is SASEGT. CDR3 sequence reads: CASSGDRGNYGYTF. For the CDR3, the DNA is TGTGCCAGCAGTGGGGACAGGGGTAACTATGGCTACACCTTC.